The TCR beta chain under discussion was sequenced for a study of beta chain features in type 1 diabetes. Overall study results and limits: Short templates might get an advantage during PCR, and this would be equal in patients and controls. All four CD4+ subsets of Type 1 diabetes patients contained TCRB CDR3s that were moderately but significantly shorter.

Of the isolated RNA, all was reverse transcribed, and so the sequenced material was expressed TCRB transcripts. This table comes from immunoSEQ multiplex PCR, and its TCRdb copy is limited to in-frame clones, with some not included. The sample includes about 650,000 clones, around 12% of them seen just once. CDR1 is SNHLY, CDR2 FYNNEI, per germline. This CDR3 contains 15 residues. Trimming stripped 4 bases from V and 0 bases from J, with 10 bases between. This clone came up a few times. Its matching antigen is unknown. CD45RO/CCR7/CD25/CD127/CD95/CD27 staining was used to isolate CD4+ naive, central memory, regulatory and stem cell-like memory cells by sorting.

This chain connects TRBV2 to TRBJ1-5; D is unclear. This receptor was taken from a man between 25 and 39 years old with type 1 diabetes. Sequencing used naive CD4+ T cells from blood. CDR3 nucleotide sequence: TGTGCCAGCAGTGGGTACGATTATAGCAATCAGCCCCAGCATTTT. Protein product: CASSGYDYSNQPQHF.